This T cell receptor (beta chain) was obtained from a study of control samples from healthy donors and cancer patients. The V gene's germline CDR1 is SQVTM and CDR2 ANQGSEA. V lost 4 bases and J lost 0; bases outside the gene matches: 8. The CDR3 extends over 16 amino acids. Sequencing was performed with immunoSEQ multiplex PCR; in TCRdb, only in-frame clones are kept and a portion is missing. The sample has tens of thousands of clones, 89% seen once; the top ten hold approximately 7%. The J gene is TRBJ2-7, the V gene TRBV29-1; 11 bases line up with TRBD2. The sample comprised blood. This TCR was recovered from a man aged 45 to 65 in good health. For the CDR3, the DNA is TGCAGCGTTGTAGCTAGCGGGGGGCCGAGCTCCTACGAGCAGTACTTC. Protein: CSVVASGGPSSYEQYF.